What follows describes a single T cell receptor (beta chain). Assay: immunoSEQ multiplex PCR; the TCRdb copy retains only in-frame clones and omits some. The sample consists of more than 85,000 clones, 90% of them appearing once. This entry is derived from a study of glioma-infiltrating T cells after dendritic cell vaccination. Indicated time point: after dendritic cell vaccination, including at tumor progression/relapse. This CDR3 spans 15 amino acids. Germline V CDR1 and CDR2: SGHDT, YYEEEE. V lost 3 bases and J lost 0, with 11 bases in between. The TCR was taken from a human donor with glioblastoma. The J gene is TRBJ2-3, the V gene TRBV5-6; TRBD2 might be the D (5 bases). Here the sequenced sample was blood, taken after dendritic cell vaccination. The CDR3 spells CASSSPRASTDTQYF. CDR3 DNA sequence: TGTGCCAGCAGCTCCCCGAGGGCGAGCACAGATACGCAGTATTTT.